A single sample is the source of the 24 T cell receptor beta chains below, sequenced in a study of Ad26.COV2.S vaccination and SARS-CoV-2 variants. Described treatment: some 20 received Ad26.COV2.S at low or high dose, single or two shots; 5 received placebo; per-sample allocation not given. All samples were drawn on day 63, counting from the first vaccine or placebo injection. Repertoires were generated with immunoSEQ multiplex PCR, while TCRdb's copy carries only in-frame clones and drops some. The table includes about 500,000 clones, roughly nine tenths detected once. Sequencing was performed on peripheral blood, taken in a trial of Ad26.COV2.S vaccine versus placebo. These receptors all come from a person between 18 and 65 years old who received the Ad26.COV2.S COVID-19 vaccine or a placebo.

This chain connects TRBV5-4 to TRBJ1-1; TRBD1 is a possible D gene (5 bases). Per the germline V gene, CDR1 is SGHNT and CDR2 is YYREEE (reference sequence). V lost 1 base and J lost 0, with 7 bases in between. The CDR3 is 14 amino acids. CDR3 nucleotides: TGTGCCAGCAGCTTGAACAGGATGAACACTGAAGCTTTCTTT. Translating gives CASSLNRMNTEAFF.

CDR3 protein: CASSLRTSGYNEQFF. In DNA, the CDR3 is TGTGCCAGCAGTTTGCGGACTAGCGGATACAATGAGCAGTTCTTC. The chain links TRBV28 to TRBJ2-1, with 10 positions matching TRBD2. Germline CDR1 is MDHEN and CDR2 is SYDVKM. V gave up 3 bases and J gave up 4 bases; unmatched junction bases: 3. The CDR3 is 15 amino acids.

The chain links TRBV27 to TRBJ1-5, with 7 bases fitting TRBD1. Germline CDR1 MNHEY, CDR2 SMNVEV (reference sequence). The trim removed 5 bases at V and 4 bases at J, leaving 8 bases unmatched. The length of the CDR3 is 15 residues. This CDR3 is CASSPRQGLNQPQHF. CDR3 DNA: TGTGCCAGCAGTCCCCGACAGGGATTAAATCAGCCCCAGCATTTT.

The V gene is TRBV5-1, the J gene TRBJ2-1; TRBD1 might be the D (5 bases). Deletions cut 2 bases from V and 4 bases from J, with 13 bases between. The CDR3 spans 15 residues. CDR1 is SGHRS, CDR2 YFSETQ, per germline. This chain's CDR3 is CASSLGVGAYNEQFF. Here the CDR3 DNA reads TGCGCCAGCAGCTTAGGGGTTGGGGCGTACAATGAGCAGTTCTTC.

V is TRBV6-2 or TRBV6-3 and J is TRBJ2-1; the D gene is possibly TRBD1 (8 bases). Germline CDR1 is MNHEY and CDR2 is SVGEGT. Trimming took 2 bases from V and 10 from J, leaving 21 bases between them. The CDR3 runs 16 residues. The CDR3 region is CASSYGGDDRGGEQFF. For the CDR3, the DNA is TGTGCCAGCAGTTACGGGGGGGATGACAGGGGAGGGGAGCAGTTCTTC.

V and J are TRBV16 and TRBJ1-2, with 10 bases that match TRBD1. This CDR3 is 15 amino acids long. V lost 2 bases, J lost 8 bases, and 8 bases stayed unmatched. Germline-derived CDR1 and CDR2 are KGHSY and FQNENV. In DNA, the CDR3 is TGTGCCAGCAGCCAAGCGACAGGGGGCGGGATCGGCTACACCTTC. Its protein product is CASSQATGGGIGYTF.

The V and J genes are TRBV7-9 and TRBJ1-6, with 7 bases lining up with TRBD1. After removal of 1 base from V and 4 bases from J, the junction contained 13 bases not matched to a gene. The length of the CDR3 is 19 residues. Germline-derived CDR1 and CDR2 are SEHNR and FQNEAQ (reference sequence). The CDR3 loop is CASSLGTGGKVEYNSPLHF. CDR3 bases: TGTGCCAGCAGCTTAGGGACAGGTGGTAAAGTCGAATATAATTCACCCCTCCACTTT.

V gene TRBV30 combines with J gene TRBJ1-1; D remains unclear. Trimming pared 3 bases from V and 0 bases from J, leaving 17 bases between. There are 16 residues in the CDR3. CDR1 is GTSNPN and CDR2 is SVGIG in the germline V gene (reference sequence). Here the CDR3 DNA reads TGTGCCTGGAGCCGGTATGGGTGGGGAATGAACACTGAAGCTTTCTTT. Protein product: CAWSRYGWGMNTEAFF.

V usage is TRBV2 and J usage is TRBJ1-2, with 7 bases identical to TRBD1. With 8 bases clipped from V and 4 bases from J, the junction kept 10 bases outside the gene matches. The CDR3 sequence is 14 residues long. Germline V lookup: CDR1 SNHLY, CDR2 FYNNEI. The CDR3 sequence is CASRRAGGGYGYTF. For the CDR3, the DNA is TGTGCCAGCCGGCGGGCAGGGGGTGGCTATGGCTACACCTTC.

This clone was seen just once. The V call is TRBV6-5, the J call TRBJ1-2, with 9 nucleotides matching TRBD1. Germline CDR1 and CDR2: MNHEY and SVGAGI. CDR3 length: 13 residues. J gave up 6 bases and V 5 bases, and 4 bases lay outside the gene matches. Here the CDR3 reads CASSTQGANGYTF. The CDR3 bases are TGTGCCAGCAGTACACAGGGGGCAAATGGCTACACCTTC.

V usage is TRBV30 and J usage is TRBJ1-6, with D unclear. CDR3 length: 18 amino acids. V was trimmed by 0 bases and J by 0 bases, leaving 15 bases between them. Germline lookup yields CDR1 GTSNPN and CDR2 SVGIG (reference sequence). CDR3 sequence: CAWSVRGGKSSYNSPLHF. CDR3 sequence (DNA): TGTGCCTGGAGTGTAAGAGGCGGGAAAAGCTCCTATAATTCACCCCTCCACTTT.

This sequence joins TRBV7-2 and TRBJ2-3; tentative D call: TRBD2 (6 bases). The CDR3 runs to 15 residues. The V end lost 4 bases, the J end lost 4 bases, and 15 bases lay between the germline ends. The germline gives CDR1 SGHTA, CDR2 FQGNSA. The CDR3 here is CASSSFTPGADTQYF. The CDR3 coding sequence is TGTGCCAGCAGCTCCTTTACTCCGGGGGCAGATACGCAGTATTTT.

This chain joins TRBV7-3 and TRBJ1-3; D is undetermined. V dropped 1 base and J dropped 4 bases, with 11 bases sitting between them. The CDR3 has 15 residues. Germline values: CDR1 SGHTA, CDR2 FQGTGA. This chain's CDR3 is CASSLSGSGGNTIYF. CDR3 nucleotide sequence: TGTGCCAGCAGCTTAAGTGGGAGTGGAGGAAACACCATATATTTT. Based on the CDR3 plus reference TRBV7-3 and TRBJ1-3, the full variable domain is GAGVSQTPSNKVTEKGKYVELRCDPISGHTALYWYRQSLGQGPEFLIYFQGTGAADDSGLPNDRFFAVRPEGSVSTLKIQRTERGDSAVYLCASSLSGSGGNTIYFGEGSWLTVV.

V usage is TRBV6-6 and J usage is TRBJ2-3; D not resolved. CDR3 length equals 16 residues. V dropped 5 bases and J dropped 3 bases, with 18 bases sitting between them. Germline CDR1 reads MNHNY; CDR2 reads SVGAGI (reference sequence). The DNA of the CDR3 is TGTGCCAGCAGTAAGAAAGGTCAGCGATCGACAGATACGCAGTATTTT. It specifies CASSKKGQRSTDTQYF.

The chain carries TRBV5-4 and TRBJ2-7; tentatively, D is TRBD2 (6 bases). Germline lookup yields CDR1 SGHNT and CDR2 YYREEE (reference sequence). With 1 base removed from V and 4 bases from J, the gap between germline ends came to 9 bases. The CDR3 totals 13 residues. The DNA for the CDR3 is TGTGCCAGCAGCTTGACTAGCAGTTACGAGCAGTACTTC. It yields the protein CASSLTSSYEQYF. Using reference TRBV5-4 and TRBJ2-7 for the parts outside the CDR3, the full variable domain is ETGVTQSPTHLIKTRGQQVTLRCSSQSGHNTVSWYQQALGQGPQFIFQYYREEENGRGNFPPRFSGLQFPNYSSELNVNALELDDSALYLCASSLTSSYEQYFGPGTRLTVT.

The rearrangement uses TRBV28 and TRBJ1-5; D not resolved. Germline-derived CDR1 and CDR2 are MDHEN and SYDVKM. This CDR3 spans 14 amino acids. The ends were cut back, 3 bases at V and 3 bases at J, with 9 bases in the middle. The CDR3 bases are TGTGCCAGCAGTTTTGGAGGTTACAATCAGCCCCAGCATTTT. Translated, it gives CASSFGGYNQPQHF.

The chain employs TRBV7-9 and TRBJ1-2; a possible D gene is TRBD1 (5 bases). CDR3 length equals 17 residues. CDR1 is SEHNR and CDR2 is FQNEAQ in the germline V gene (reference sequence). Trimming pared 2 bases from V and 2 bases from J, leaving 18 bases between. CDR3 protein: CASSLLGGTRANYGYTF. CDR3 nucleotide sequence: TGTGCCAGCAGCTTATTAGGCGGGACCCGGGCCAACTATGGCTACACCTTC. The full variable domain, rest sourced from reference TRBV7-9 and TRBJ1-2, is DTGVSQNPRHKITKRGQNVTFRCDPISEHNRLYWYRQTLGQGPEFLTYFQNEAQLEKSRLLSDRFSAERPKGSFSTLEIQRTEQGDSAMYLCASSLLGGTRANYGYTFGSGTRLTVV.

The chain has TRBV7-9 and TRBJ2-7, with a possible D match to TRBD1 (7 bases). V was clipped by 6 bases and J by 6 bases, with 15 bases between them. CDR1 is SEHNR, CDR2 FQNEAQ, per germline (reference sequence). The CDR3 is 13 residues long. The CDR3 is CASSHSGGFEQYF. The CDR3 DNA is TGTGCCAGCAGTCATTCAGGGGGGTTCGAGCAGTACTTC.

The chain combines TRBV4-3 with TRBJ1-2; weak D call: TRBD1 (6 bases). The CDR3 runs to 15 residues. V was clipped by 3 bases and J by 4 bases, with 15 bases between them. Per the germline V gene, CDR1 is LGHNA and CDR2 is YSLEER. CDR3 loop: CASSQLTGLGYGYTF. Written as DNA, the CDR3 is TGCGCCAGCAGCCAGTTAACAGGGCTCGGCTATGGCTACACCTTC.

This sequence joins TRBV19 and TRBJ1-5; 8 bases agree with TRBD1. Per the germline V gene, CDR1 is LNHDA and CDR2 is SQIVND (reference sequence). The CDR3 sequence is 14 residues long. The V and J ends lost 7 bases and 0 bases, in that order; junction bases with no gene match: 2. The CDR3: CASIGTGSNQPQHF. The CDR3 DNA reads TGTGCCAGTATAGGGACAGGTAGCAATCAGCCCCAGCATTTT.

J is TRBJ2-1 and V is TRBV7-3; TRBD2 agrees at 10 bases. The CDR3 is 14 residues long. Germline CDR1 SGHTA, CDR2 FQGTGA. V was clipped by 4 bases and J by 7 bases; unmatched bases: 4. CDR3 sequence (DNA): TGTGCCAGCAGCTCTAGCGGGAGTAAGAATGAGCAGTTCTTC. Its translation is CASSSSGSKNEQFF.

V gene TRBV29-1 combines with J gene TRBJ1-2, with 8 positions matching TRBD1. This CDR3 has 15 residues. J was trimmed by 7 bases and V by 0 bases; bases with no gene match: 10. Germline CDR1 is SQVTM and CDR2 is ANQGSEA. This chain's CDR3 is CSVEDLGRGPFGYTF. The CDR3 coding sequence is TGCAGCGTTGAAGATCTCGGCAGGGGGCCCTTTGGCTACACCTTC.

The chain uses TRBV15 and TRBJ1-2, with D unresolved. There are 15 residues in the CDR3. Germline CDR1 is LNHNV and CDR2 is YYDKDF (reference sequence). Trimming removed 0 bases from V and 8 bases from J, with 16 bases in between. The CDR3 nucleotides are TGTGCCACCAGCAGAGATCAGGCCGGGGAGAGGGGCTACACCTTC. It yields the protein CATSRDQAGERGYTF.

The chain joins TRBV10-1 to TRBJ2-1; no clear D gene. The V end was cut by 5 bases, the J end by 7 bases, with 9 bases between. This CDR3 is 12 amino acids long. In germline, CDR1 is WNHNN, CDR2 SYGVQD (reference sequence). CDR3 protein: CASSPDENEQFF. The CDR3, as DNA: TGCGCCAGCAGTCCGGACGAGAATGAGCAGTTCTTC.